This passage covers 28 T cell receptor beta chains from one sample sequenced in a study. Repertoires were generated with immunoSEQ multiplex PCR, while TCRdb's copy carries only in-frame clones and drops some. Of about 50,000 clones in the sample, 85% to 95% were seen once. Sequences were obtained from PBMCs. The receptors were gathered from a man in his forties with rheumatoid arthritis.

CDR3 loop: CASSPGTSGRLSEQYF. In DNA, the CDR3 is TGTGCCAGCTCACCTGGGACTAGCGGGAGGTTAAGCGAGCAGTACTTC. The V gene is TRBV18, the J gene TRBJ2-7; 15 bases line up with TRBD2. With V trimmed by 3 bases and J by 6 bases, 6 bases remained unmatched. The CDR3 is 16 amino acids. Germline CDR1 is KGHSH and CDR2 is LQKENI.

V and J are TRBV5-8 and TRBJ1-5, with D tentatively TRBD1 (6 bases). This CDR3 is 16 amino acids long. The germline CDR1 and CDR2 sequences are SGHTS and YDEGEE. Trimming shortened V by 5 bases and J by 3 bases, and 18 bases separated the two germline ends. The CDR3 DNA is TGTGCCAGCAGACTGGGGTCGGGGGCCCTCAATCAGCCCCAGCATTTT. Its protein product is CASRLGSGALNQPQHF.

The CDR3 region has the DNA TGTGCCAGCAGCGCCCGACCTAGGGGGGCTGGCACTAATGAAAAACTGTTTTTT. It specifies CASSARPRGAGTNEKLFF. The rearrangement links TRBV9 to TRBJ1-4; a weak D match, TRBD1 (6 bases). Deletions cut 3 bases from V and 2 bases from J, with 20 bases between. Germline V CDR1 and CDR2: SGDLS, YYNGEE. The CDR3 is 18 amino acids.

V and J are TRBV30 and TRBJ2-7, with D possibly TRBD1 on 5 matching bases. The V and J ends lost 5 bases and 3 bases respectively, with 8 bases between them. The CDR3 is 11 residues long. Germline V lookup: CDR1 GTSNPN, CDR2 SVGIG (reference sequence). The CDR3 nucleotides read TGTGCCTGGGGACAAATCTACGAGCAGTACTTC. Protein product: CAWGQIYEQYF. The full variable domain, rest sourced from reference TRBV30 and TRBJ2-7, is SQTIHQWPATLVQPVGSPLSLECTVEGTSNPNLYWYRQAAGRGLQLLFYSVGIGQISSEVPQNLSASRPQDRQFILSSKKLLLSDSGFYLCAWGQIYEQYFGPGTRLTVT.

The chain has TRBV18 and TRBJ2-7, with 8 bases lining up with TRBD1. Trimming removed 0 bases from V and 7 bases from J; junction bases left unmatched: 8. This CDR3 has 15 amino acids. Germline loops: CDR1 KGHSH, CDR2 LQKENI. In nucleotides, the CDR3 is TGTGCCAGCTCACCACCTCGCAGGGGGCTGTGGGAGCAGTACTTC. Protein product: CASSPPRRGLWEQYF.

V and J are TRBV3-1 (or the pseudogene TRBV3-2) and TRBJ2-7, with D perhaps matching TRBD2 (6 bases). The CDR3 covers 16 residues. Deletions cut 1 base from V and 4 bases from J, with 17 bases between. Germline loops: CDR1 LGHDT, CDR2 YNNKEL (reference sequence). This CDR3 reads CASSQGRGTTIYEQYF. The CDR3 DNA reads as TGTGCCAGCAGCCAAGGGCGCGGGACGACGATATACGAGCAGTACTTC.

V gene TRBV9 combines with J gene TRBJ2-3, with 9 bases identical to TRBD1. V trimming: 4 bases; J trimming: 1 base; junction bases outside the gene matches: 10. The CDR3 is made up of 17 amino acids. Per the germline V gene, CDR1 is SGDLS and CDR2 is YYNGEE. The CDR3 sequence: CASSLHERTGGTDTQYF. The CDR3 DNA reads as TGTGCCAGCAGCCTCCACGAACGGACAGGGGGCACAGATACGCAGTATTTT.

The CDR3 loop reads CASRNQQSYNEQFF. CDR3 nucleotide sequence: TGCGCCAGCAGAAACCAGCAGAGCTACAATGAGCAGTTCTTC. V is TRBV5-1 and J is TRBJ2-1; D unclear. The CDR3 covers 14 residues. The V and J ends lost 5 bases and 3 bases respectively, with 12 bases between them. The germline gives CDR1 SGHRS, CDR2 YFSETQ.

This chain joins TRBV28 and TRBJ1-4; the D gene is possibly TRBD1 (6 bases). The CDR3 covers 16 residues. Germline V gene data show CDR1 as MDHEN and CDR2 as SYDVKM. V lost 2 bases to trimming and J lost 2 bases, with 12 bases between them. CDR3 nucleotide sequence: TGTGCCAGCAGTTTAATTTTCGGACAGACTAATGAAAAACTGTTTTTT. Translated, it gives CASSLIFGQTNEKLFF.

This rearrangement joins TRBV19 to TRBJ1-1; D ambiguous. V dropped 5 bases and J dropped 1 base, with 8 bases sitting between them. The germline V gene encodes CDR1 LNHDA and CDR2 SQIVND (reference sequence). This CDR3 contains 13 residues. As DNA, the CDR3 is TGTGCCAGTAGTCCGTACAGGAACACTGAAGCTTTCTTT. Translating gives CASSPYRNTEAFF.

The V and J genes are TRBV5-6 and TRBJ1-2; D is unclear. From germline, CDR1 is SGHDT and CDR2 YYEEEE. Deletions cut 4 bases from V and 0 bases from J, with 13 bases between. The CDR3 has 15 residues. The CDR3 DNA reads TGTGCCAGCAGCCCCAAACAGAGAACTAACTATGGCTACACCTTC. Protein sequence: CASSPKQRTNYGYTF.

V gene TRBV28 combines with J gene TRBJ1-5; D perhaps matches TRBD1 (5 bases). Germline loops: CDR1 MDHEN, CDR2 SYDVKM. Trimming cost V 2 bases and J 3 bases, with 8 bases left between them. The CDR3 totals 14 residues. The DNA for the CDR3 is TGTGCCAGCAGTTTAAGACAGCTCAATCAGCCCCAGCATTTT. This translates into CASSLRQLNQPQHF.

The chain employs TRBV20-1 and TRBJ2-7, with a possible D match to TRBD2 (6 bases). V was cut by 4 bases and J by 7 bases, with 11 bases left in between. Germline CDR1 and CDR2: DFQATT and SNEGSKA (reference sequence). The CDR3 consists of 11 residues. CDR3 sequence: CSAKRVGEQYF. DNA for the CDR3: TGCAGTGCTAAGCGGGTGGGGGAGCAGTACTTC.

CDR3 amino acids: CASSDIGTVPEKLFF. The CDR3 bases are TGTGCCAGCAGTGATATAGGGACAGTTCCTGAAAAACTGTTTTTT. The rearrangement joins TRBV6-1 to TRBJ1-4; 7 bases match TRBD1. The CDR3 is 15 residues long. V gave up 3 bases and J gave up 7 bases; unmatched junction bases: 8. The germline V gene has CDR1 MNHNS and CDR2 SASEGT.

CDR3 DNA: TGTGCCAGCAGCCCAGACAACTATGGCTACACCTTC. The encoded protein is CASSPDNYGYTF. The V and J genes are TRBV7-9 and TRBJ1-2; D is uncertain. Germline CDR1 SEHNR, CDR2 FQNEAQ (reference sequence). This CDR3 has 12 amino acids. V gave up 5 bases and J gave up 2 bases, with 6 bases separating them. The full variable domain, completed using reference TRBV7-9 and TRBJ1-2, is DTGVSQNPRHKITKRGQNVTFRCDPISEHNRLYWYRQTLGQGPEFLTYFQNEAQLEKSRLLSDRFSAERPKGSFSTLEIQRTEQGDSAMYLCASSPDNYGYTFGSGTRLTVV.

CDR3 sequence reads: CASSVGWGLSGNTIYF. For the CDR3, the DNA is TGTGCCAGCAGCGTAGGGTGGGGGCTCTCTGGAAACACCATATATTTT. The chain employs TRBV9 and TRBJ1-3; D is possibly TRBD1 (6 bases). The CDR3 extends over 16 amino acids. Germline loops: CDR1 SGDLS, CDR2 YYNGEE. Trimming pared 0 bases from V and 0 bases from J, leaving 10 bases between.

The chain links TRBV18 to TRBJ2-6; D possibly corresponds to TRBD1 (5 bases). Trimming shortened V by 1 base and J by 1 base, and 23 bases separated the two germline ends. CDR3 length equals 21 residues. Germline CDR1 is KGHSH and CDR2 is LQKENI. The CDR3 protein is CASSPLYPGKIDLSGANVLTF. Written as DNA, the CDR3 is TGTGCCAGCTCACCACTTTACCCAGGGAAAATCGACCTATCTGGGGCCAACGTCCTGACTTTC.

J is TRBJ2-7 and V is TRBV6-5, with a possible D match to TRBD1 (5 bases). Germline CDR1 reads MNHEY; CDR2 reads SVGAGI. Trimming left V 0 bases short and J 4 bases short, with 13 bases between. The CDR3 is 15 amino acids. CDR3 bases: TGTGCCAGCAGTTACTCTCGGCAGGGCTTATACGAGCAGTACTTC. This codes for CASSYSRQGLYEQYF.

This rearrangement joins TRBV10-1 to TRBJ2-3; D remains unclear. The germline gives CDR1 WNHNN, CDR2 SYGVQD (reference sequence). CDR3 length: 13 amino acids. V lost 5 bases and J 4 bases, leaving 10 bases between the germline ends. CDR3 bases: TGCGCCAGCAGTCCCCATTTGGCAGATACGCAGTATTTT. It codes for CASSPHLADTQYF.

The rearrangement joins TRBV4-2 to TRBJ2-3, with 10 bases matching TRBD1. The CDR3 spans 16 residues. Germline V lookup: CDR1 LGHNA, CDR2 YNFKEQ. The J segment lost 3 bases and the V segment lost 3 bases, leaving 6 bases of the junction unmatched. CDR3 protein: CASSQLDRGSTDTQYF. CDR3 DNA: TGTGCCAGCAGCCAGCTGGACAGGGGGTCGACAGATACGCAGTATTTT.

The gene calls are TRBV30 and TRBJ1-5, with unresolved D. The length of the CDR3 is 14 residues. Deletions cut 0 bases from V and 0 bases from J, with 6 bases between. CDR1 and CDR2 from the germline V gene are GTSNPN and SVGIG (reference sequence). The CDR3 region is CAWSVRYSNQPQHF. The DNA for the CDR3 is TGTGCCTGGAGTGTAAGGTATAGCAATCAGCCCCAGCATTTT.

The rearrangement joins TRBV14 to TRBJ1-2; 11 nucleotides line up with TRBD1. Germline-derived CDR1 and CDR2 are SGHDN and FVKESK. This CDR3 has 16 residues. Trimming cost V 3 bases and J 6 bases; bases outside gene matches: 9. The CDR3 protein is CASSHGQGAIVNGYTF. In DNA form, the CDR3 reads TGTGCCAGCAGCCACGGACAGGGGGCCATCGTGAATGGCTACACCTTC. The variable domain in full, with the rest retrieved from reference TRBV14 and TRBJ1-2, is EAGVTQFPSHSVIEKGQTVTLRCDPISGHDNLYWYRRVMGKEIKFLLHFVKESKQDESGMPNNRFLAERTGGTYSTLKVQPAELEDSGVYFCASSHGQGAIVNGYTFGSGTRLTVV.

The J gene is TRBJ1-2, the V gene TRBV6-1; 10 bases map to TRBD1. With V trimmed by 5 bases and J by 6 bases, 9 bases remained unmatched. This CDR3 comprises 15 residues. The germline gives CDR1 MNHNS, CDR2 SASEGT. CDR3 region: CASSLYTGTGDGYTF. In DNA form, the CDR3 reads TGTGCCAGCAGTTTGTATACCGGGACAGGGGATGGCTACACCTTC.

The chain carries TRBV9 and TRBJ2-2, with 8 bases fitting TRBD1. V was clipped by 0 bases and J by 5 bases; unmatched bases: 6. The CDR3 loop spans 16 amino acids. Germline CDR1 is SGDLS and CDR2 is YYNGEE. The CDR3 nucleotides are TGTGCCAGCAGCGTAGGGGGGACAGGTCGTACCGGGGAGCTGTTTTTT. Residues: CASSVGGTGRTGELFF. Drawing the rest from reference TRBV9 and TRBJ2-2, the complete variable domain is DSGVTQTPKHLITATGQRVTLRCSPRSGDLSVYWYQQSLDQGLQFLIQYYNGEERAKGNILERFSAQQFPDLHSELNLSSLELGDSALYFCASSVGGTGRTGELFFGEGSRLTVL.

The chain links TRBV5-5 to TRBJ2-7, with 11 bases lining up with TRBD2. The CDR3 length is 15 residues. J lost 3 bases, V lost 4 bases, and 6 bases had no gene match. CDR1 SGHKS and CDR2 YYEKEE come from the germline V gene (reference sequence). CDR3 protein: CASSPGTSGLYEQYF. The CDR3 coding sequence is TGTGCCAGCAGCCCTGGGACTAGCGGACTCTACGAGCAGTACTTC.

The chain uses TRBV3-1 (or the pseudogene TRBV3-2) and TRBJ2-3; tentatively, D is TRBD2 (6 bases). Germline lookup yields CDR1 LGHDT and CDR2 YNNKEL (reference sequence). V shed 0 bases and J shed 1 base, with 8 bases lying between them. The CDR3 sequence is 15 residues long. CDR3 sequence: CASSQEQRGTDTQYF. The CDR3 bases are TGTGCCAGCAGCCAAGAGCAGCGGGGCACAGATACGCAGTATTTT.

The chain employs TRBV29-1 and TRBJ2-6, with 7 bases aligning to TRBD2. V lost 1 base to trimming and J lost 0 bases; unmatched junction nucleotides: 3. This CDR3 contains 16 residues. CDR1 and CDR2 (germline): SQVTM, ANQGSEA. This CDR3 reads CSVEGDYLSGANVLTF. CDR3 sequence (DNA): TGCAGCGTTGAAGGGGACTACCTCTCTGGGGCCAACGTCCTGACTTTC.

This clone has only a few counts. The rearrangement joins TRBV18 to TRBJ2-7; D is undetermined. The V gene's germline CDR1 is KGHSH and CDR2 LQKENI. This CDR3 is 14 amino acids long. The V end lost 3 bases, the J end lost 7 bases, and 16 bases lay between the germline ends. The CDR3 nucleotides read TGTGCCAGCTCACCTTGGGCCCCTCAGGAGGAGCAGTACTTC. This codes for CASSPWAPQEEQYF.